This TCR beta chain was identified in a study of immune evolution from preneoplasia to lung adenocarcinoma. Notes on the study in general: Clonality was highest in normal lung, lower in later-stage lesions apparently.

Trimming removed 6 bases at V and 1 base at J, with 26 bases between. The germline V gene has CDR1 MDHEN and CDR2 SYDVKM. CDR3 length: 19 amino acids. Assay: immunoSEQ multiplex PCR; the TCRdb copy retains only in-frame clones and omits some. The table has approximately 6,800 clones, 60% to 80% seen once. Patients had resection in Japan or China between the mid-2010s and the late 2010s. With regard to this clone: No antigen is known for it.

The sequencing sample was made of FFPE adjacent normal lung tissue. This receptor was obtained from a person aged 70 to 85 with lung adenocarcinoma. The chain has TRBV28 and TRBJ2-3; D is possibly TRBD1 (6 bases). DNA of the CDR3: TGTGCCAGCAGCATCGGATCTTACAGGGTCCAAAGAGGCACAGATACGCAGTATTTT. This translates into CASSIGSYRVQRGTDTQYF.